Following are 2 T cell receptor beta chains from one sample sequenced in a study of blood T cell repertoires in COVID-19. Sequenced by immunoSEQ multiplex PCR; TCRdb stores in-frame clones only, minus some. The table records 87,000 or so clones, less than 95% of them present only once. Material for sequencing was peripheral blood. These receptor sequences come from a man younger than 35 with COVID-19, enrolled during active disease.

This sequence joins TRBV5-4 and TRBJ2-7; 8 nucleotides match TRBD1. Looked up from germline, CDR1 is SGHNT and CDR2 is YYREEE (reference sequence). J was trimmed by 3 bases and V by 0 bases; bases with no gene match: 8. This CDR3 comprises 16 residues. DNA of the CDR3: TGTGCCAGCAGCTTGGCCTCGGGACAGGCGAACTACGAGCAGTACTTC. This translates into CASSLASGQANYEQYF.

The chain employs TRBV3-1 (or the pseudogene TRBV3-2) and TRBJ2-1, with D tentatively TRBD2 (6 bases). Germline V gene sequence: CDR1 LGHDT, CDR2 YNNKEL (reference sequence). The ends were cut back, 1 base at V and 3 bases at J, with 16 bases in the middle. There are 17 residues in the CDR3. The CDR3: CASSQGLGLANYNEQFF. The CDR3 DNA reads as TGTGCCAGCAGCCAAGGCCTGGGGCTAGCGAACTACAATGAGCAGTTCTTC.